Shown below are 9 T cell receptor beta chains from a single sample sequenced in a study of cytomegalovirus exposure and HLA in healthy donors. The PCR employed 60 Vbeta primers together with 13 Jbeta primers. Generated by immunoSEQ multiplex PCR, the TCRdb table keeps only in-frame clones and is missing some. The table includes about 150,000 clones, 60% to 80% detected once. Sequences were obtained from PBMCs. The receptors shown here come from a woman between 35 and 50 years old in good health and CMV-seronegative.

The chain carries TRBV7-9 and TRBJ2-4, with 9 bases matching TRBD1. The CDR3 loop spans 16 amino acids. Germline V gene sequence: CDR1 SEHNR, CDR2 FQNEAQ (reference sequence). J gave up 8 bases and V 4 bases, and 12 bases lay outside the gene matches. CDR3 in DNA: TGTGCCAGCAGCTCCATTTATAGCCGGGACAGGGACATTCAGTACTTC. This encodes CASSSIYSRDRDIQYF.

The CDR3 DNA reads as TGCGCCAGCAGCTTGCGACAGGGGGCCTTCGGAGGCTACACCTTC. This translates into CASSLRQGAFGGYTF. The chain combines TRBV5-1 with TRBJ1-2; the match to TRBD1 covers 10 bases. The CDR3 consists of 15 residues. Germline CDR1 SGHRS, CDR2 YFSETQ. J lost 8 bases, V lost 1 base, and 8 bases had no gene match.

The CDR3 is CASSFWDRVNGNTIYF. The CDR3 DNA reads as TGTGCCAGCAGCTTCTGGGACAGGGTGAATGGAAACACCATATATTTT. The V gene is TRBV11-2, the J gene TRBJ1-3, with TRBD1 matching 9 bases. The length of the CDR3 is 16 residues. Germline loops: CDR1 SGHAT, CDR2 FQNNGV. With 3 bases clipped from V and 3 bases from J, the junction kept 6 bases outside the gene matches.

The chain recombines TRBV4-1 with TRBJ2-1; D perhaps matches TRBD2 (6 bases). Per the germline V gene, CDR1 is MGHRA and CDR2 is YSYEKL. There are 19 residues in the CDR3. Between the trimmed V and J ends, which lost 2 bases and 0 bases, there was a span of 20 bases. CDR3 sequence (DNA): TGCGCCAGCAGCCAATACCCGGGACTCGATCCGAGCTCCTACAATGAGCAGTTCTTC. It encodes CASSQYPGLDPSSYNEQFF.

J is TRBJ1-2 and V is TRBV7-9, with D hard to call. The V gene's germline CDR1 is SEHNR and CDR2 FQNEAQ (reference sequence). CDR3 length: 13 amino acids. V lost 3 bases and J lost 0, with 5 bases in between. The CDR3, as DNA: TGTGCCAGCAGCTTTGTCACTAACTATGGCTACACCTTC. Its protein product is CASSFVTNYGYTF.

The V and J genes are TRBV28 and TRBJ2-1, with D tentatively TRBD1 (6 bases). The CDR3 totals 16 residues. The V gene's germline CDR1 is MDHEN and CDR2 SYDVKM. The V end lost 5 bases, the J end lost 8 bases, and 22 bases lay between the germline ends. CDR3 DNA: TGTGCCAGCAGTCGCTCGCTGGGGGCAGGCTTCGATGAGCAGTTCTTC. Protein: CASSRSLGAGFDEQFF.

V and J are TRBV28 and TRBJ1-1, with D perhaps TRBD1 (5 bases). V shed 2 bases and J shed 5 bases, with 12 bases lying between them. Germline CDR1 MDHEN, CDR2 SYDVKM. This CDR3 is 14 amino acids long. The CDR3 coding sequence is TGTGCCAGCAGTTTAACAGGACGGGGGACTGAAGCTTTCTTT. Amino acid sequence: CASSLTGRGTEAFF.

J is TRBJ2-7 and V is TRBV11-2; a weak D match, TRBD1 (5 bases). The CDR3 extends over 14 amino acids. Between the trimmed V and J ends, which lost 2 bases and 3 bases, there was a span of 11 bases. Germline-derived CDR1 and CDR2 are SGHAT and FQNNGV. This CDR3 is CASSLSGRDYEQYF. CDR3 DNA sequence: TGTGCCAGCAGCTTATCGGGCAGGGACTACGAGCAGTACTTC.

The chain couples TRBV2 to TRBJ1-5; 8 nucleotides align to TRBD1. From germline, CDR1 is SNHLY and CDR2 FYNNEI. The CDR3 is made up of 15 amino acids. Trimming at V came to 6 bases and at J to 7 bases, leaving 11 bases not matched to a gene. CDR3 nucleotide sequence: TGTGCCAGCAGAGAGCAGGGGGCTATGTACCAGCCCCAGCATTTT. Protein sequence: CASREQGAMYQPQHF.